This T cell receptor beta chain stems from a study of technical replicates of blood from a handful of donors. The germline CDR1 and CDR2 sequences are SGHRS and YFSETQ. The germline V and J ends were trimmed by 0 bases and 5 bases, with 8 bases remaining between them. The CDR3 length is 13 residues. Measured with immunoSEQ multiplex PCR; TCRdb has only the in-frame clones, and not every one. The table lists tens of thousands of clones, roughly 94% of them singletons. The chain combines TRBV5-1 with TRBJ2-5; TRBD2 might be the D (5 bases). The sequencing sample was made of T cells isolated from PBMCs. The receptor was isolated from a human donor in good health. CDR3 sequence: CASSLGQRETQYF. CDR3 sequence (DNA): TGCGCCAGCAGCTTGGGGCAGCGGGAGACCCAGTACTTC.